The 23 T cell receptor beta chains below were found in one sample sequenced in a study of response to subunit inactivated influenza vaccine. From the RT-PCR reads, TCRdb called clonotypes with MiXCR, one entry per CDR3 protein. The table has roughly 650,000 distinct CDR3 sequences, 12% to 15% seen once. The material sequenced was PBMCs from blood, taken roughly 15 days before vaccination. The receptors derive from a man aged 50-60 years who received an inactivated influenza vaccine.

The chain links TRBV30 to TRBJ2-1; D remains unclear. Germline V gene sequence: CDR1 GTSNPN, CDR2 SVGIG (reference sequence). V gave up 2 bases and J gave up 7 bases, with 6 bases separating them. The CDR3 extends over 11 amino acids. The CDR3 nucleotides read TGTGCCTGGAGTATTAGAAATGAGCAGTTCTTC. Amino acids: CAWSIRNEQFF.

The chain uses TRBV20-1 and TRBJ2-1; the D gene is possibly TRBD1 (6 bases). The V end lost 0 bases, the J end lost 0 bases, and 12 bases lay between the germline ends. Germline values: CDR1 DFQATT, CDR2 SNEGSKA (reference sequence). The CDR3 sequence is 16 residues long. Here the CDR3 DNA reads TGCAGTGCTAGAGATGGGGGCAGGAGCTCCTACAATGAGCAGTTCTTC. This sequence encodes CSARDGGRSSYNEQFF.

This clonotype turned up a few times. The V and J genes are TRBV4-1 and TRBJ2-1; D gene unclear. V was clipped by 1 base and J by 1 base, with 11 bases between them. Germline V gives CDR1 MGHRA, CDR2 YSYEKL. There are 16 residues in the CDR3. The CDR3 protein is CASSQGRSGSYNEQFF. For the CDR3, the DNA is TGCGCCAGCAGCCAAGGCCGGTCTGGATCCTACAATGAGCAGTTCTTC.

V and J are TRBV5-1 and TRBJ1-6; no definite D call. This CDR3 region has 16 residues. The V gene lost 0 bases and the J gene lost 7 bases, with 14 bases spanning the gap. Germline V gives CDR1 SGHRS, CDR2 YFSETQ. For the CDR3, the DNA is TGCGCCAGCAGCTTGGATTCTGGCGGCACAAATTCACCCCTCCACTTT. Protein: CASSLDSGGTNSPLHF.

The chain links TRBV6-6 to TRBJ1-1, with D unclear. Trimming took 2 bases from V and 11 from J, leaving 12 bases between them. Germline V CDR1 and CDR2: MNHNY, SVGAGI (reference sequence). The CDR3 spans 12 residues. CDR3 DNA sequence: TGTGCCAGCAGTTACCCCGCCGCCAATGCTTTCTTT. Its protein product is CASSYPAANAFF.

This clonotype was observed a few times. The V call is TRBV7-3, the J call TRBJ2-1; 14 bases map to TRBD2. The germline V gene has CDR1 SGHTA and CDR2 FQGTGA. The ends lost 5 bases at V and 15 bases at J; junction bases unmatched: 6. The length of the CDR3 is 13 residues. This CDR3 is CASSQGLAGGLFF. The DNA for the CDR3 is TGTGCCAGCAGCCAAGGACTAGCGGGAGGCCTGTTCTTC. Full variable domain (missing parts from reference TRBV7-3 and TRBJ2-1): GAGVSQTPSNKVTEKGKYVELRCDPISGHTALYWYRQSLGQGPEFLIYFQGTGAADDSGLPNDRFFAVRPEGSVSTLKIQRTERGDSAVYLCASSQGLAGGLFFGPGTRLTVL.

The chain's CDR3 is CASNELAGETQYF. In DNA form, the CDR3 reads TGTGCCAGCAACGAACTAGCGGGAGAGACCCAGTACTTC. The chain has TRBV7-9 and TRBJ2-5; 9 bases are shared with TRBD2. Losses at the gene ends were 7 bases for V and 4 bases for J; bases not matched to a gene: 4. Germline V lookup: CDR1 SEHNR, CDR2 FQNEAQ (reference sequence). The CDR3 extends over 13 amino acids.

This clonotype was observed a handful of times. CDR3 nucleotides: TGCAGTGCTATTACTAGCGGGGGGTTTTCCTACGAGCAGTACTTC. This gives the protein CSAITSGGFSYEQYF. The chain links TRBV20-1 to TRBJ2-7, with TRBD2 identical over 12 bases. J was trimmed by 1 base and V by 4 bases; bases with no gene match: 5. The CDR3 is 15 residues long. Per germline, CDR1 DFQATT and CDR2 SNEGSKA (reference sequence).

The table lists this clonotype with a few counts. The CDR3, as DNA: TGTGCCAGCAGTTTGGGTTTGCTCGGACTAGCGGGAGGAGGAAACTCCTACAATGAGCAGTTCTTC. This translates into CASSLGLLGLAGGGNSYNEQFF. This chain connects TRBV12-3 or TRBV12-4 to TRBJ2-1; 14 bases match TRBD2. The V segment lost 3 bases and the J segment 0 bases; nucleotides outside the gene matches: 16. This CDR3 has 22 amino acids.

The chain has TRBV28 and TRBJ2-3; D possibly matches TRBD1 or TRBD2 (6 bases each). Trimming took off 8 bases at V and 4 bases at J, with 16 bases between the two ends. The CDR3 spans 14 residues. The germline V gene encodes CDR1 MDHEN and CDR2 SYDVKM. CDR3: CASSRGERADTQYF. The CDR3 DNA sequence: TGTGCCAGCTCTAGGGGGGAGCGGGCAGATACGCAGTATTTT.

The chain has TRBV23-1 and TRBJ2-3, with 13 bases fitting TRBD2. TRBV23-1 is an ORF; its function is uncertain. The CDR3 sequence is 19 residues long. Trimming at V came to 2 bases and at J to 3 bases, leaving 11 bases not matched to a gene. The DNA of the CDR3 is TGCGCCAGCAGTCAACCTCCCGGGACTAGCGGGAAGGGGACAGATACGCAGTATTTT. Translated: CASSQPPGTSGKGTDTQYF.

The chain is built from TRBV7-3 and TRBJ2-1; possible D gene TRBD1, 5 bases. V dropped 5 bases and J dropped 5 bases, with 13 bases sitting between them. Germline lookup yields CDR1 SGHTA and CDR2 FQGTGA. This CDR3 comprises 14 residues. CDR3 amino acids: CASSPGQTHNEQFF. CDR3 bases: TGTGCCAGCAGCCCAGGGCAGACGCACAATGAGCAGTTCTTC.

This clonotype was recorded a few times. This CDR3 is CASSLSGIRNTIYF. Written as DNA, the CDR3 is TGTGCCAGCAGCTTGTCAGGGATTCGGAACACCATATATTTT. The chain uses TRBV6-1 and TRBJ1-3, with TRBD1 as a possible D gene (5 bases). Trimming removed 6 bases at V and 7 bases at J, with 16 bases between. Germline-derived CDR1 and CDR2 are MNHNS and SASEGT. CDR3 length: 14 residues.

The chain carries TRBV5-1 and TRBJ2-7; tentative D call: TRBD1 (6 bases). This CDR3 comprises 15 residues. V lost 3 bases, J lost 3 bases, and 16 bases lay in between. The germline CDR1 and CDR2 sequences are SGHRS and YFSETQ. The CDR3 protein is CASSSGQTTYYEQYF. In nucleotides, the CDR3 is TGCGCCAGCAGCTCTGGACAGACCACTTACTACGAGCAGTACTTC.

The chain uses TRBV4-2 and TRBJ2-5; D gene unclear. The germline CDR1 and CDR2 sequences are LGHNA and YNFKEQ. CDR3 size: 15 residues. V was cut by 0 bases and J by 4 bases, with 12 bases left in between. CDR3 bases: TGTGCCAGCAGCCAAGACGTAGGCCTTCGAGAGACCCAGTACTTC. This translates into CASSQDVGLRETQYF.

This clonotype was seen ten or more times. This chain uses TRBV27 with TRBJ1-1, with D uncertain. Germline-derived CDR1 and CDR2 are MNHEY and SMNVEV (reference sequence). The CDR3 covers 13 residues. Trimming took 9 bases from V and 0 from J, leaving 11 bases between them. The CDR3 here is CASSYTLNTEAFF. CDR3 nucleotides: TGTGCCAGTTCATACACATTGAACACTGAAGCTTTCTTT.

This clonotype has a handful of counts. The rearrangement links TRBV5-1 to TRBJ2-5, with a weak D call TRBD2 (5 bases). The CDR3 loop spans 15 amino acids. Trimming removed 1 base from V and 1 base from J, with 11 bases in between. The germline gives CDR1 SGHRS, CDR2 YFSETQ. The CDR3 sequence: CASSLIGNSQETQYF. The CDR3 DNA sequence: TGCGCCAGCAGCTTGATCGGGAACAGCCAAGAGACCCAGTACTTC. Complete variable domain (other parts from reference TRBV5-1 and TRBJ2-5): KAGVTQTPRYLIKTRGQQVTLSCSPISGHRSVSWYQQTPGQGLQFLFEYFSETQRNKGNFPGRFSGRQFSNSRSEMNVSTLELGDSALYLCASSLIGNSQETQYFGPGTRLLVL.

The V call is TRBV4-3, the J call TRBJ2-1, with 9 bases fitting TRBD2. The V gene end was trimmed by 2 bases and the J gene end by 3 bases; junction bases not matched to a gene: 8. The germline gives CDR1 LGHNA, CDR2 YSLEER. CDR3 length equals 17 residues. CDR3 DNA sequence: TGCGCCAGCAGCCAAAGCCTCCGACTAGCGGTCTACAATGAGCAGTTCTTC. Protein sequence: CASSQSLRLAVYNEQFF.

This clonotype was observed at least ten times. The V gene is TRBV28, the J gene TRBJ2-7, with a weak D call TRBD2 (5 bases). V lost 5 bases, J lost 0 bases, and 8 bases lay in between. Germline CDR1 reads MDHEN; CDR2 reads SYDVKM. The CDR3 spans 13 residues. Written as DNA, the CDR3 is TGTGCCAGCAGTCCGGGGTCCTCCTACGAGCAGTACTTC. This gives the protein CASSPGSSYEQYF.

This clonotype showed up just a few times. The CDR3 region has the DNA TGTGCCAGCAGTTATAGGACAGGGGTTAGTCAGCCCCAGCATTTT. It specifies CASSYRTGVSQPQHF. V gene TRBV12-3 or TRBV12-4 combines with J gene TRBJ1-5, with TRBD1 matching 9 bases. The CDR3 has 15 amino acids. The trim removed 4 bases at V and 6 bases at J, leaving 7 bases unmatched.

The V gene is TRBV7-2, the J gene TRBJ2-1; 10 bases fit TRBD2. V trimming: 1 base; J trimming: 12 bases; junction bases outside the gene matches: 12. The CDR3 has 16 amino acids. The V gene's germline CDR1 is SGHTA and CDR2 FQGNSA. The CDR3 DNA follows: TGTGCCAGCAGCTTAGAAGGTACTAGCGGGGCTAAAGGGCAGTTCTTC. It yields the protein CASSLEGTSGAKGQFF.

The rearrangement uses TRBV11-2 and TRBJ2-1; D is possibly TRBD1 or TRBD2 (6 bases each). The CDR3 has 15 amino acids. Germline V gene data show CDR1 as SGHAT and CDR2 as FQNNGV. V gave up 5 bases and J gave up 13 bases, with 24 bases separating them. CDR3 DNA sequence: TGTGCCAGCAGCCTCGGGTTCGGGGGCGGGGTGTCACAGTTCTTC. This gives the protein CASSLGFGGGVSQFF.

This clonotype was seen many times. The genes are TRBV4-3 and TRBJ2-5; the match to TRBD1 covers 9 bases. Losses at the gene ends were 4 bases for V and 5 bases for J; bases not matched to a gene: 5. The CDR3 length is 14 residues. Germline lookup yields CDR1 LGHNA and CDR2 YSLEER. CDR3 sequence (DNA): TGCGCCAGCAGCCCCTCGACAGGGGGTGAGACCCAGTACTTC. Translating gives CASSPSTGGETQYF.